Below, one T cell receptor beta chain is given with its context. This sample stems from a study of cytomegalovirus exposure and HLA in healthy donors. CDR3 length: 14 residues. Germline V CDR1 and CDR2: MNHEY, SVGAGI. V was pared by 8 bases and J by 3 bases, with 16 bases between. PCR primers comprised 60 Vbeta and 13 Jbeta primers. Repertoires were generated with immunoSEQ multiplex PCR, while TCRdb's copy carries only in-frame clones and drops some. The table records over 150,000 clones, approximately 75% of them present only once. The specimen sequenced was PBMCs. The clonotype comes from a man aged 30 to 39 in good health and CMV-seropositive. The chain employs TRBV6-5 and TRBJ2-5; TRBD2 might be the D (6 bases). The CDR3 nucleotides read TGTGCCAGCGGAGGTTCGTGGGGGGAAGAGACCCAGTACTTC. This sequence encodes CASGGSWGEETQYF.